This T cell receptor beta chain comes out of a study of brain T cells in children with intractable seizures. General study results and limits: Clones missing pre-surgery may reflect undersampling of that blood sample. HCMV serostatus was not known, and viral specificity came from CDR3 similarity only.

The time point here: blood from clinic visit 5 months post-surgery; TSC patient then seizure free. Sequencing was limited to surgery cases with top T cell transcript signatures in brain tissue. At least one anti-epileptic drug was given before surgery. Libraries were prepared by immunoSEQ multiplex PCR; TCRdb keeps only in-frame clonotypes and omits some of them. The table includes 300,000 to 400,000 clones, 93% detected once. Details on this clone: Its antigen is not known.

This CDR3 comprises 17 residues. Germline CDR1 MNHNS, CDR2 SASEGT. The ends lost 2 bases at V and 2 bases at J; junction bases unmatched: 10. The material sequenced was peripheral blood, taken roughly 5 months after surgery. This clonotype originated in a boy younger than two with tuberous sclerosis and intractable seizures. V is TRBV6-1 and J is TRBJ2-5, with 8 bases aligning to TRBD2. The CDR3 coding sequence is TGTGCCAGCAGTGAATGGCTTAGCGGGGCAGAACAAGAGACCCAGTACTTC. Translating gives CASSEWLSGAEQETQYF.